These 30 T cell receptor beta chains were all obtained from the same sample, sequenced in a study of blood T cell repertoires in COVID-19. Sequencing was performed with immunoSEQ multiplex PCR; in TCRdb, only in-frame clones are kept and a portion is missing. The sample holds under 200,000 clones, more than 70% seen once. Sequenced sample: peripheral blood. The receptors here all came from a man between 18 and 35 years old with active or convalescent COVID-19.

The CDR3 reads CASSLDRLAGNLDTQYF. DNA for the CDR3: TGTGCCAGCAGCTTAGATCGACTAGCGGGGAACTTAGATACGCAGTATTTT. The chain combines TRBV11-2 with TRBJ2-3; 11 bases match TRBD2. Trimming took 0 bases from V and 5 from J; bases not matched to a gene: 7. Germline V gives CDR1 SGHAT, CDR2 FQNNGV. The CDR3 has 17 residues.

The count of this clone is one. This chain joins TRBV6-1 and TRBJ1-2; D might be TRBD1 (6 bases). Trimming cost V 3 bases and J 7 bases, with 15 bases left between them. CDR1 is MNHNS and CDR2 is SASEGT in the germline V gene. This CDR3 contains 14 residues. CDR3 DNA sequence: TGTGCCAGCAGTGATCCGGCCACAGGGTCTGGCTACACCTTC. Its protein is CASSDPATGSGYTF.

A single count supports this clone. The J gene is TRBJ1-1, the V gene TRBV9; 7 bases are a match to TRBD1. CDR1 and CDR2 (germline): SGDLS, YYNGEE. V shed 3 bases, J shed 1 base, and the junction held 3 bases outside the gene matches. The CDR3 sequence is 14 residues long. CDR3 sequence reads: CASSARQGNTEAFF. CDR3 coding DNA: TGTGCCAGCAGCGCCCGACAGGGGAACACTGAAGCTTTCTTT. The whole variable domain, remainder taken from reference TRBV9 and TRBJ1-1, is DSGVTQTPKHLITATGQRVTLRCSPRSGDLSVYWYQQSLDQGLQFLIQYYNGEERAKGNILERFSAQQFPDLHSELNLSSLELGDSALYFCASSARQGNTEAFFGQGTRLTVV.

The rearrangement links TRBV11-2 to TRBJ2-7; 10 nucleotides match TRBD1. With V trimmed by 3 bases and J by 4 bases, 6 bases remained unmatched. The CDR3 totals 15 residues. Germline V gene lookup returns CDR1 SGHAT and CDR2 FQNNGV. Here the CDR3 DNA reads TGTGCCAGCAGCTTTAGGACAGGGGGTTTTTACGAGCAGTACTTC. Translated, it gives CASSFRTGGFYEQYF.

V gene TRBV18 combines with J gene TRBJ2-7, with TRBD2 identical over 12 bases. Germline lookup yields CDR1 KGHSH and CDR2 LQKENI. The V segment lost 4 bases and the J segment 4 bases; nucleotides outside the gene matches: 5. The CDR3 loop spans 15 amino acids. CDR3: CASSLTSGRGYEQYF. CDR3 nucleotide sequence: TGTGCCAGCTCACTGACTAGCGGGAGAGGGTACGAGCAGTACTTC.

The CDR3 loop is CAWSVMGGSLETQYF. The CDR3, as DNA: TGTGCCTGGAGTGTAATGGGCGGGAGTCTCGAGACCCAGTACTTC. The gene calls are TRBV30 and TRBJ2-5; 7 positions agree with TRBD2. CDR3 length: 15 residues. With 0 bases clipped from V and 5 bases from J, the junction kept 9 bases outside the gene matches. Germline V gene lookup returns CDR1 GTSNPN and CDR2 SVGIG (reference sequence).

The gene calls are TRBV13 and TRBJ2-3, with 12 positions matching TRBD2. Germline trimming cut 4 bases from V and 4 bases from J; bases unmatched to any gene: 9. The CDR3 has 17 amino acids. The germline V gene encodes CDR1 PRHDT and CDR2 FYEKMQ (reference sequence). The CDR3 coding sequence is TGTGCCAGCAGCTGGCGTGGACTAGCGGGGACCTCAGATACGCAGTATTTT. Translation gives CASSWRGLAGTSDTQYF.

In DNA, the CDR3 is TGTGCCAGCAGCCCAGGGGGCCGCGTTGAAAAACTGTTTTTT. Amino acids: CASSPGGRVEKLFF. V gene TRBV5-4 combines with J gene TRBJ1-4, with 8 bases aligning to TRBD1. Germline CDR1 SGHNT, CDR2 YYREEE (reference sequence). With V trimmed by 4 bases and J by 7 bases, 6 bases remained unmatched. The CDR3 is 14 amino acids.

The J gene is TRBJ2-3, the V gene TRBV11-2; the match to TRBD2 covers 10 bases. Germline V lookup: CDR1 SGHAT, CDR2 FQNNGV. The ends lost 7 bases at V and 0 bases at J; junction bases unmatched: 7. CDR3 length: 16 amino acids. In DNA form, the CDR3 reads TGTGCCAGCAATGGGGGGACTAGCGAGAGCACAGATACGCAGTATTTT. It specifies CASNGGTSESTDTQYF.

The chain couples TRBV27 to TRBJ2-7; the D gene is possibly TRBD2 (5 bases). Germline V CDR1 and CDR2: MNHEY, SMNVEV (reference sequence). Trimming stripped 2 bases from V and 1 base from J, with 18 bases between. The CDR3 is made up of 17 amino acids. CDR3 in DNA: TGTGCCAGCAGTTTAGGCCTAGCCGAGATGGGATCCTACGAGCAGTACTTC. Its protein product is CASSLGLAEMGSYEQYF.

The chain combines TRBV11-2 with TRBJ2-1; 8 bases are a match to TRBD2. The CDR3 totals 13 residues. The germline V gene has CDR1 SGHAT and CDR2 FQNNGV. V lost 6 bases, J lost 6 bases, and 4 bases stayed unmatched. CDR3 sequence: CASRGLVFNEQFF. The CDR3 DNA sequence: TGTGCCAGCAGGGGACTAGTTTTCAATGAGCAGTTCTTC. Filled out from reference TRBV11-2 and TRBJ2-1, the complete variable domain reads EAGVAQSPRYKIIEKRQSVAFWCNPISGHATLYWYQQILGQGPKLLIQFQNNGVVDDSQLPKDRFSAERLKGVDSTLKIQPAKLEDSAVYLCASRGLVFNEQFFGPGTRLTVL.

The genes are TRBV30 and TRBJ2-7; 9 bases match TRBD2. The CDR3 sequence is 15 residues long. CDR1 and CDR2 (germline): GTSNPN, SVGIG (reference sequence). With 4 bases clipped from V and 1 base from J, the junction kept 8 bases outside the gene matches. The CDR3 sequence is CAWTRAGGGSYEQYF. CDR3 sequence (DNA): TGTGCCTGGACTCGAGCGGGAGGAGGGTCCTACGAGCAGTACTTC.

Written as DNA, the CDR3 is TGCGCCAGCAGCTTGGACAGAGAAGAAAAACTGTTTTTT. Its protein is CASSLDREEKLFF. The chain couples TRBV5-1 to TRBJ1-4; no clear D. Trimming removed 0 bases at V and 8 bases at J, with 8 bases between. Looked up from germline, CDR1 is SGHRS and CDR2 is YFSETQ. The CDR3 contains 13 residues.

The gene calls are TRBV29-1 and TRBJ1-2; D may be TRBD1 (6 bases). This CDR3 spans 12 amino acids. V lost 4 bases and J 2 bases, leaving 8 bases between the germline ends. Looked up from germline, CDR1 is SQVTM and CDR2 is ANQGSEA. The CDR3 protein is CSVAGQNYGYTF. The CDR3 coding sequence is TGCAGCGTTGCGGGACAAAACTATGGCTACACCTTC.

Written as DNA, the CDR3 is TGTGCCAGCAGTTACGATCCAGGGGCGGTGAACACTGAAGCTTTCTTT. Translation gives CASSYDPGAVNTEAFF. This sequence joins TRBV6-5 and TRBJ1-1; maybe TRBD1 (6 bases). Germline V gene data show CDR1 as MNHEY and CDR2 as SVGAGI. Trimming took off 2 bases at V and 0 bases at J, with 13 bases between the two ends. The CDR3 loop spans 16 amino acids.

This clone was counted only a few times. The chain uses TRBV2 and TRBJ1-5, with TRBD1 matching over 10 bases. The CDR3 length is 16 residues. The germline gives CDR1 SNHLY, CDR2 FYNNEI. The V segment lost 1 base and the J segment 5 bases; nucleotides outside the gene matches: 5. In nucleotides, the CDR3 is TGTGCCAGCAGTGAAGTGGTGACAGGGGGCGATCAGCCCCAGCATTTT. The encoded protein is CASSEVVTGGDQPQHF.

The rearrangement joins TRBV6-4 to TRBJ2-3; TRBD2 matches 7 bases. In germline, CDR1 is MRHNA, CDR2 SNTAGT. The J segment lost 7 bases and the V segment lost 0 bases, leaving 19 bases of the junction unmatched. The CDR3 totals 19 residues. The chain's CDR3 is CASSDSGRGIPIFLNTQYF. In nucleotides, the CDR3 is TGTGCCAGCAGTGACTCAGGGCGGGGGATTCCAATCTTCTTGAATACGCAGTATTTT.

The chain employs TRBV28 and TRBJ1-4; D gene ambiguous. From germline, CDR1 is MDHEN and CDR2 SYDVKM. With 7 bases removed from V and 0 bases from J, the gap between germline ends came to 15 bases. This CDR3 is built from 16 residues. CDR3 sequence (DNA): TGTGCCAGCACCCCCCCGGGGAGCCCAACTAATGAAAAACTGTTTTTT. Its protein product is CASTPPGSPTNEKLFF.

The chain employs TRBV2 and TRBJ1-4, with D possibly being TRBD1 (5 bases). V lost 9 bases to trimming and J lost 3 bases, with 14 bases between them. There are 14 residues in the CDR3. Germline V gene data show CDR1 as SNHLY and CDR2 as FYNNEI. The CDR3 loop reads CASTPGGANEKLFF. For the CDR3, the DNA is TGTGCCAGTACACCGGGGGGAGCTAATGAAAAACTGTTTTTT.

V and J are TRBV7-2 and TRBJ2-1; perhaps TRBD1 as D (6 bases). The germline V and J ends were trimmed by 0 bases and 7 bases, with 13 bases remaining between them. The CDR3 is 15 residues long. The germline V gene encodes CDR1 SGHTA and CDR2 FQGNSA. The chain's CDR3 is CASSLARGNINEQFF. The CDR3 region has the DNA TGTGCCAGCAGCTTAGCCAGGGGTAACATTAATGAGCAGTTCTTC.

The CDR3 region is CASGWTGFSYNEQFF. DNA for the CDR3: TGTGCCAGCGGCTGGACAGGGTTCTCCTACAATGAGCAGTTCTTC. The rearrangement joins TRBV3-1 (or the pseudogene TRBV3-2) to TRBJ2-1; 8 bases align to TRBD1. Trimming took 8 bases from V and 0 from J; bases not matched to a gene: 6. Germline loops: CDR1 LGHDT, CDR2 YNNKEL (reference sequence). This CDR3 region has 15 residues.

The V gene is TRBV27, the J gene TRBJ2-7; no firm D call. Germline CDR1 MNHEY, CDR2 SMNVEV (reference sequence). V was clipped by 7 bases and J by 4 bases, with 8 bases between them. The CDR3 has 11 residues. The CDR3 protein is CASTNGYEQYF. CDR3 nucleotide sequence: TGTGCCAGCACCAACGGGTACGAGCAGTACTTC.

DNA for the CDR3: TGTGCCAGCAGTCGCGACAGCCCGAACACTGAAGCTTTCTTT. This sequence encodes CASSRDSPNTEAFF. The chain recombines TRBV28 with TRBJ1-1; weak D call: TRBD1 (5 bases). Deletions cut 5 bases from V and 1 base from J, with 11 bases between. The CDR3 is 14 amino acids. Germline V gives CDR1 MDHEN, CDR2 SYDVKM.

This chain uses TRBV19 with TRBJ1-1; D is unresolved. V lost 1 base, J lost 13 bases, and 13 bases lay in between. Germline assignment: CDR1 LNHDA and CDR2 SQIVND (reference sequence). There are 12 residues in the CDR3. The CDR3 protein is CASSIAGERIFF. CDR3 DNA sequence: TGTGCCAGTAGTATAGCCGGGGAGAGGATTTTCTTT.

The rearrangement links TRBV3-1 (or the pseudogene TRBV3-2) to TRBJ1-5, with D unclear. This CDR3 is built from 13 residues. Between the trimmed V and J ends, which lost 4 bases and 3 bases, there was a span of 7 bases. Germline-derived CDR1 and CDR2 are LGHDT and YNNKEL (reference sequence). This CDR3 reads CASSLQINQPQHF. The DNA of the CDR3 is TGTGCCAGCAGCCTTCAGATCAATCAGCCCCAGCATTTT.

The chain recombines TRBV29-1 with TRBJ2-3; TRBD1 might be the D (5 bases). CDR1 is SQVTM, CDR2 ANQGSEA, per germline. The CDR3 is made up of 13 amino acids. With 4 bases removed from V and 1 base from J, the gap between germline ends came to 9 bases. The CDR3 is CSVVGVGTDTQYF. The CDR3 nucleotides are TGCAGCGTTGTAGGGGTTGGCACAGATACGCAGTATTTT.

Worth noting for this clone: Its ends do not fully match the called genes, so a read error is possible. The sample contains more than one DNA sequence encoding this CDR3. The rearrangement links TRBV5-1 to TRBJ2-3, with a weak D call TRBD2 (5 bases). CDR1 is SGHRS and CDR2 is YFSETQ in the germline V gene. This CDR3 comprises 15 residues. The chain's CDR3 is CASSLVLGSSDTQYF. CDR3 DNA: TGCGCCAGTAGCTTGGTACTGGGGAGTAGCGATACGCAGTATTTT.

J is TRBJ1-6 and V is TRBV19; 7 bases line up with TRBD1. The germline V gene has CDR1 LNHDA and CDR2 SQIVND (reference sequence). The CDR3 has 15 amino acids. V was pared by 5 bases and J by 8 bases, with 9 bases of the junction left unmatched. DNA of the CDR3: TGTGCCAGTAGTCAGACCGGGACAGCGGATTCACCCCTCCACTTT. As protein: CASSQTGTADSPLHF.

The chain has TRBV19 and TRBJ1-5; possibly TRBD1 for D (6 bases). Trimming took off 0 bases at V and 8 bases at J, with 26 bases between the two ends. Germline-derived CDR1 and CDR2 are LNHDA and SQIVND (reference sequence). CDR3 size: 19 residues. In DNA form, the CDR3 reads TGTGCCAGTAGTATAGACGCCCAGATCCCCGACAGGCGATCGGAGCCCCAGCATTTT. It encodes CASSIDAQIPDRRSEPQHF.

The rearrangement links TRBV6-1 to TRBJ2-7; weak D call: TRBD2 (7 bases). The CDR3 loop spans 15 amino acids. Trimming removed 1 base at V and 2 bases at J, with 12 bases between. Germline values: CDR1 MNHNS, CDR2 SASEGT. Here the CDR3 reads CASSEDQGGAYEQYF. The CDR3 nucleotides are TGTGCCAGCAGTGAAGACCAAGGGGGGGCCTACGAGCAGTACTTC.